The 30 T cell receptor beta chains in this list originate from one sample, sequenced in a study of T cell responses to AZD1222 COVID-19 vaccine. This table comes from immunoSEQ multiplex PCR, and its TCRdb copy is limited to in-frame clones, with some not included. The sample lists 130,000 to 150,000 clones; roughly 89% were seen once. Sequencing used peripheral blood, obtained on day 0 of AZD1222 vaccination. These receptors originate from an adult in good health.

Written as DNA, the CDR3 is TGTGCCAGCAGCCAAAGGCTAGCTGGCGAGCAGTACTTC. Translated, it gives CASSQRLAGEQYF. The gene calls are TRBV4-2 and TRBJ2-7, with D tentatively TRBD2 (5 bases). This CDR3 is built from 13 residues. Germline V gene data show CDR1 as LGHNA and CDR2 as YNFKEQ. With 2 bases removed from V and 6 bases from J, the gap between germline ends came to 11 bases.

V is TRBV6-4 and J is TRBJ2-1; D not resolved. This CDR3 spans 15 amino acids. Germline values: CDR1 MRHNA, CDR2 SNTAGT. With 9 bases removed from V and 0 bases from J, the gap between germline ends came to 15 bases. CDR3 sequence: CARCPRASSYNEQFF. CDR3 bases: TGTGCCAGGTGTCCCCGGGCTAGCTCCTACAATGAGCAGTTCTTC.

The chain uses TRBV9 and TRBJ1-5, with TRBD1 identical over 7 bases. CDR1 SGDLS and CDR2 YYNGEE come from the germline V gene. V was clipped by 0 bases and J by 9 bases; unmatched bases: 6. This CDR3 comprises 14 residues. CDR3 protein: CASSVGTGAWPQHF. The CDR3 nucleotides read TGTGCCAGCAGCGTAGGGACAGGTGCCTGGCCCCAGCATTTT.

The CDR3 region is CASSYSAPFDEQFF. DNA of the CDR3: TGTGCCAGCAGTTACTCTGCCCCCTTTGATGAGCAGTTCTTC. The chain recombines TRBV6-2 or TRBV6-3 with TRBJ2-1; no clear D. Per the germline V gene, CDR1 is MNHEY and CDR2 is SVGEGT. The V end lost 0 bases, the J end lost 8 bases, and 11 bases lay between the germline ends. This CDR3 contains 14 residues.

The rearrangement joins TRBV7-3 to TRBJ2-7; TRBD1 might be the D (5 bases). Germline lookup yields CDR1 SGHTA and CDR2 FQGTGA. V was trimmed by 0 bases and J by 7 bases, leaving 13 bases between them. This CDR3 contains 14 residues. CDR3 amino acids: CASSLTGLGQEQYF. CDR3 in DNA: TGTGCCAGCAGCTTAACCGGATTGGGGCAGGAGCAGTACTTC. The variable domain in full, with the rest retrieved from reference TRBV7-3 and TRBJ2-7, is GAGVSQTPSNKVTEKGKYVELRCDPISGHTALYWYRQSLGQGPEFLIYFQGTGAADDSGLPNDRFFAVRPEGSVSTLKIQRTERGDSAVYLCASSLTGLGQEQYFGPGTRLTVT.

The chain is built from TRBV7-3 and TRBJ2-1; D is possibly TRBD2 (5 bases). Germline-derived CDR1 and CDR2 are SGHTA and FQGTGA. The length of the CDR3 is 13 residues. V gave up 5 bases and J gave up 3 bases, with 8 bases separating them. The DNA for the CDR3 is TGTGCCAGCAGCACGACTATCTACAATGAGCAGTTCTTC. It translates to CASSTTIYNEQFF.

The chain's CDR3 is CASTSGTGGFSRRNTIYF. CDR3 sequence (DNA): TGTGCCAGCACCTCCGGGACAGGGGGCTTCTCGCGAAGAAACACCATATATTTT. The chain is built from TRBV2 and TRBJ1-3; 12 nucleotides align to TRBD1. V dropped 7 bases and J dropped 5; count of bases not matched to a gene: 15. Germline assignment: CDR1 SNHLY and CDR2 FYNNEI. The CDR3 covers 18 residues.

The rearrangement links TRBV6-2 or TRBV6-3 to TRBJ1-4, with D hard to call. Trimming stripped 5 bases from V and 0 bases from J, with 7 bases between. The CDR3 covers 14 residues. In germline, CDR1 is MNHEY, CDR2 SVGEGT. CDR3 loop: CASSRRSTNEKLFF. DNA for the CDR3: TGTGCCAGCAGTAGGAGATCAACTAATGAAAAACTGTTTTTT.

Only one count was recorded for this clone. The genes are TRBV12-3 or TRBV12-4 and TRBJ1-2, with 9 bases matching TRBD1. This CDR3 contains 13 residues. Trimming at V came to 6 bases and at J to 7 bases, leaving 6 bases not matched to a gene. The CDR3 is CASRVTGGRGYTF. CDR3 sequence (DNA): TGTGCCAGCAGGGTAACAGGGGGCCGTGGCTACACCTTC.

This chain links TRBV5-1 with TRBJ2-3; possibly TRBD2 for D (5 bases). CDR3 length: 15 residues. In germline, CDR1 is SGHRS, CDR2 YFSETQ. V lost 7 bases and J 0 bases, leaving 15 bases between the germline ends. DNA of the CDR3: TGCGCCAGCCAGTATAGCGCCACTAGCACAGATACGCAGTATTTT. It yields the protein CASQYSATSTDTQYF. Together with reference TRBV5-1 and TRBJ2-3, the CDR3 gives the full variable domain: KAGVTQTPRYLIKTRGQQVTLSCSPISGHRSVSWYQQTPGQGLQFLFEYFSETQRNKGNFPGRFSGRQFSNSRSEMNVSTLELGDSALYLCASQYSATSTDTQYFGPGTRLTVL.

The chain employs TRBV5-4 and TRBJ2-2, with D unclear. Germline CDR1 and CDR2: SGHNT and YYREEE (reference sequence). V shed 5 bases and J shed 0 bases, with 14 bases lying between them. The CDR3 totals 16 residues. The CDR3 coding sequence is TGTGCCAGCAGATCCCCGAATACCACGAACACCGGGGAGCTGTTTTTT. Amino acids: CASRSPNTTNTGELFF.

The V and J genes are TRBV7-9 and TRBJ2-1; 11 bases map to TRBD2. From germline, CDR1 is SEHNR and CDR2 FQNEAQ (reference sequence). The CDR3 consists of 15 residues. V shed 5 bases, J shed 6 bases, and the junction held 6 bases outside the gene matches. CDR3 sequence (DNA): TGTGCCAGCAGCCTAACTAGCGGGGGCTCCAATGAGCAGTTCTTC. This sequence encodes CASSLTSGGSNEQFF.

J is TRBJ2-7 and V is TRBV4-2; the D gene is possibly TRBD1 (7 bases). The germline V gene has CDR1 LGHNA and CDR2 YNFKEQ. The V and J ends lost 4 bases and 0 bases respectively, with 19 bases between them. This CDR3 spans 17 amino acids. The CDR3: CASSPQEGAWSSYEQYF. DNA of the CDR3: TGTGCCAGCAGCCCCCAGGAGGGGGCTTGGAGCTCCTACGAGCAGTACTTC.

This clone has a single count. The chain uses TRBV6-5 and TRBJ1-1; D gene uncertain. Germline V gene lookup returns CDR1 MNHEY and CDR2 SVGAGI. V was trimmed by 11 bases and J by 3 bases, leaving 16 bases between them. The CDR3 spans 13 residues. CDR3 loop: CAVGIAPDTEAFF. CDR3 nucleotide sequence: TGTGCCGTCGGGATCGCTCCGGACACTGAAGCTTTCTTT.

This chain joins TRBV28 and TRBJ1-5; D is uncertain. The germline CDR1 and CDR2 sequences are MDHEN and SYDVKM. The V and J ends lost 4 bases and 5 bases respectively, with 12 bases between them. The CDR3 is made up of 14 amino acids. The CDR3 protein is CASSSPTDYQPQHF. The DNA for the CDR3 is TGTGCCAGCAGTTCACCGACTGACTATCAGCCCCAGCATTTT.

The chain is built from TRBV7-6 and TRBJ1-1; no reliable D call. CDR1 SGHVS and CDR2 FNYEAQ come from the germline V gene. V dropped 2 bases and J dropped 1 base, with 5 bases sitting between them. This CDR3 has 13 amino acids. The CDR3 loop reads CASSLYGNTEAFF. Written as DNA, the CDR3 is TGTGCCAGCAGCTTATACGGGAACACTGAAGCTTTCTTT. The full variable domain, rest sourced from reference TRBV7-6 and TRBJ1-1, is GAGVSQSPRYKVTKRGQDVALRCDPISGHVSLYWYRQALGQGPEFLTYFNYEAQQDKSGLPNDRFSAERPEGSISTLTIQRTEQRDSAMYRCASSLYGNTEAFFGQGTRLTVV.

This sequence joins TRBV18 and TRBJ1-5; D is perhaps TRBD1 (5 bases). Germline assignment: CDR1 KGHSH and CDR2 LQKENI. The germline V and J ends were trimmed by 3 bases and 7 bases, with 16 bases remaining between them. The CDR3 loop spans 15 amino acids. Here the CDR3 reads CASSPGGFLVQPQHF. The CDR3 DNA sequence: TGTGCCAGCTCACCGGGGGGGTTTCTCGTACAGCCCCAGCATTTT.

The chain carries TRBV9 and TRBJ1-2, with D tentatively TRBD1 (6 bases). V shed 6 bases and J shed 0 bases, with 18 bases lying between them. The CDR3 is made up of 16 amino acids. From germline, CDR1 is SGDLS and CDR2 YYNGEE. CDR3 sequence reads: CASTQKGGEANYGYTF. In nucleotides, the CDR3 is TGTGCCAGCACCCAAAAGGGGGGGGAAGCTAACTATGGCTACACCTTC.

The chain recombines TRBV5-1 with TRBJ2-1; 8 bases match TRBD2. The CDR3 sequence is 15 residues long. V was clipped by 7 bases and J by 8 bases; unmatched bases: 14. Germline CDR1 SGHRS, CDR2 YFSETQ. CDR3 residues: CASQLAAARIDEQFF. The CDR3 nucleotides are TGCGCCAGCCAACTAGCGGCGGCTAGAATAGATGAGCAGTTCTTC.

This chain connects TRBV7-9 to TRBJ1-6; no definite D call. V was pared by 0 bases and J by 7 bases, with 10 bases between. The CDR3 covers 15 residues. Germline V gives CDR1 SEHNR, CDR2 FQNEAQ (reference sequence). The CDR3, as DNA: TGTGCCAGCAGCTTAGCGGACCCCGGCAATTCACCCCTCCACTTT. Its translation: CASSLADPGNSPLHF.

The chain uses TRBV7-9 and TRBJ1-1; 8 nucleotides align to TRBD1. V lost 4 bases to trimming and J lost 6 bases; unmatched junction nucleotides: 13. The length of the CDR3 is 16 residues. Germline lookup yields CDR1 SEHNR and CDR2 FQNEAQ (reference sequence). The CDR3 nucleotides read TGTGCCAGCAGCTCCCCCCGGCAGGGGGCTTTCGCTGAAGCTTTCTTT. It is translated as CASSSPRQGAFAEAFF.

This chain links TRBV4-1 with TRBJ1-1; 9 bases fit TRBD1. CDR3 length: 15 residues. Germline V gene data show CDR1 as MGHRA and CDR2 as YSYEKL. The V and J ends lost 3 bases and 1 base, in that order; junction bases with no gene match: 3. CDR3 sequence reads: CASSQQDRGNTEAFF. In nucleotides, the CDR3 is TGCGCCAGCAGCCAGCAGGACAGGGGGAACACTGAAGCTTTCTTT.

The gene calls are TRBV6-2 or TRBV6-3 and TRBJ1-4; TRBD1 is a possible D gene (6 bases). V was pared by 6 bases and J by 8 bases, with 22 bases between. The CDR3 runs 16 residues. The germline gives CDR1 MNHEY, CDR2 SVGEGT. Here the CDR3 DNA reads TGTGCCAGCAGCCCCTATCGGACAGCGTTTAGAGAAAAACTGTTTTTT. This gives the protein CASSPYRTAFREKLFF.

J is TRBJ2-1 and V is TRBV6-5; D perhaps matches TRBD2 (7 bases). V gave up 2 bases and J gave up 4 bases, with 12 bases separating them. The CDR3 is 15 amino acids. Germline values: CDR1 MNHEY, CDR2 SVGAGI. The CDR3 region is CASSYGGGAYNEQFF. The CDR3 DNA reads TGTGCCAGCAGTTACGGTGGGGGGGCTTACAATGAGCAGTTCTTC.

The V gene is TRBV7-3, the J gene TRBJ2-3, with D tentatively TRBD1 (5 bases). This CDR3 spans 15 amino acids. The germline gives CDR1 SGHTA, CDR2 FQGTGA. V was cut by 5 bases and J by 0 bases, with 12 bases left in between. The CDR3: CASSPQGASTDTQYF. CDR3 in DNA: TGTGCCAGCAGCCCCCAAGGGGCTAGCACAGATACGCAGTATTTT.

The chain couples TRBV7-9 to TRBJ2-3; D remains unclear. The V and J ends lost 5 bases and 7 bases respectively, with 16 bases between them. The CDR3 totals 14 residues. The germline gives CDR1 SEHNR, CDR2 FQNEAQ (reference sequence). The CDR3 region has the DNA TGTGCCAGCAGCCTCGAAGGGTTAGAAAATACGCAGTATTTT. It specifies CASSLEGLENTQYF.

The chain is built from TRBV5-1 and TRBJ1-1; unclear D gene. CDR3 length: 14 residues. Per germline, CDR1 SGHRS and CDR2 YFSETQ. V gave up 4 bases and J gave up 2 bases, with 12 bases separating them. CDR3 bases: TGCGCCAGCAGCCCTGGGTCCCTTAACACTGAAGCTTTCTTT. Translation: CASSPGSLNTEAFF.

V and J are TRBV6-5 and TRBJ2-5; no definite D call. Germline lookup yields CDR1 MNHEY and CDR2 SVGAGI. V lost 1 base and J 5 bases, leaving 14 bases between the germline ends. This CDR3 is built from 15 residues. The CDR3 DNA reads TGTGCCAGCAGTTACTTTACGCGGAGTTCGGAGACCCAGTACTTC. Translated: CASSYFTRSSETQYF.

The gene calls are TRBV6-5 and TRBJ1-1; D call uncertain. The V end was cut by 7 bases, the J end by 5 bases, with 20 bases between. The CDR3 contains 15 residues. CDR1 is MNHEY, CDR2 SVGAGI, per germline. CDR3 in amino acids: CASTSVGFLETEAFF. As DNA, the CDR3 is TGTGCCAGCACCTCGGTAGGCTTTCTGGAGACTGAAGCTTTCTTT.

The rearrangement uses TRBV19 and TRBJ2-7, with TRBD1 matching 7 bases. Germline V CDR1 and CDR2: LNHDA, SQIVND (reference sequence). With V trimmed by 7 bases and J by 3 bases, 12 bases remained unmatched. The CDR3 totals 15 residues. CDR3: CASKVMSGGFYEQYF. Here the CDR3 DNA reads TGTGCCAGTAAGGTTATGTCAGGGGGATTCTACGAGCAGTACTTC.